These 25 T cell receptor beta chains were sequenced from one sample in a study of shared clonotypes between healthy human individuals. Here immunoSEQ multiplex PCR was the method, and the copy in TCRdb shows in-frame clones only, minus some. The table lists 900,000 to 1,200,000 clones, 75% to 80% of them singletons. Specimen: memory CD4+ T cells from PBMCs. Indicated subset: CD45RA-negative fraction. The receptors shown here come from a man younger than 35 in good health. Some clones in this sample may be carry-over from other donors' samples.

In its sample, this clone was seen a few times. The chain uses TRBV5-5 and TRBJ2-7, with 7 bases fitting TRBD1. The germline CDR1 and CDR2 sequences are SGHKS and YYEKEE (reference sequence). This CDR3 region has 14 residues. Trimming cost V 3 bases and J 0 bases; bases outside gene matches: 3. CDR3 loop: CASSWGTVSYEQYF. In nucleotides, the CDR3 is TGTGCCAGCAGCTGGGGGACAGTCTCCTACGAGCAGTACTTC.

This chain joins TRBV18 and TRBJ2-7, with TRBD1 matching over 11 bases. The CDR3 loop spans 13 amino acids. V lost 2 bases, J lost 7 bases, and 1 base stayed unmatched. In germline, CDR1 is KGHSH, CDR2 LQKENI. CDR3 sequence reads: CASSPGTGGEQYF. In DNA form, the CDR3 reads TGTGCCAGCTCACCAGGGACAGGGGGGGAGCAGTACTTC.

The V call is TRBV6-1, the J call TRBJ1-4; TRBD1 matches 7 bases. Germline loops: CDR1 MNHNS, CDR2 SASEGT. The CDR3 spans 16 residues. V gave up 4 bases and J gave up 2 bases; unmatched junction bases: 7. CDR3 DNA sequence: TGTGCCAGCAGTGGCCCATCACAGGGGACTAATGAAAAACTGTTTTTT. Protein: CASSGPSQGTNEKLFF.

The chain employs TRBV7-9 and TRBJ2-5; D is undetermined. CDR3 size: 13 residues. The germline V gene has CDR1 SEHNR and CDR2 FQNEAQ (reference sequence). Trimming removed 6 bases at V and 5 bases at J, with 13 bases between. DNA of the CDR3: TGTGCCAGCAGTCCTTGGATAGGTGAGACCCAGTACTTC. Protein sequence: CASSPWIGETQYF.

This clone was seen a handful of times. The chain has TRBV13 and TRBJ2-7; D might be TRBD1 or TRBD2, each matching 5 bases. V was cut by 4 bases and J by 4 bases, with 11 bases left in between. The germline gives CDR1 PRHDT, CDR2 FYEKMQ (reference sequence). There are 13 residues in the CDR3. This CDR3 reads CASSSGTKYEQYF. CDR3 DNA: TGTGCCAGCAGCTCCGGGACCAAATACGAGCAGTACTTC.

CDR3 region: CASSQGGGSTDTQYF. Here the CDR3 DNA reads TGCGCCAGCAGCCAAGGCGGGGGTTCGACAGATACGCAGTATTTT. This chain uses TRBV4-3 with TRBJ2-3; 7 bases fit TRBD2. The CDR3 length is 15 residues. Trimming cost V 1 base and J 3 bases; bases outside gene matches: 4. Germline V gives CDR1 LGHNA, CDR2 YSLEER.

This sequence joins TRBV2 and TRBJ1-1; 7 bases fit TRBD1. Germline loops: CDR1 SNHLY, CDR2 FYNNEI. This CDR3 comprises 13 residues. J lost 10 bases, V lost 5 bases, and 10 bases had no gene match. DNA of the CDR3: TGTGCCAGCAGTCCCGGGACAGTTCCAGTAGCTTTCTTT. Amino acid sequence: CASSPGTVPVAFF.

The chain recombines TRBV2 with TRBJ1-2; 8 bases fit TRBD1. V was clipped by 5 bases and J by 3 bases; unmatched bases: 5. The CDR3 is made up of 14 amino acids. Germline CDR1 is SNHLY and CDR2 is FYNNEI. CDR3 loop: CASSKQGGDYGYTF. The CDR3 bases are TGTGCCAGCAGTAAACAGGGGGGAGACTATGGCTACACCTTC.

V gene TRBV7-2 combines with J gene TRBJ2-6; D might be TRBD2 (7 bases). CDR3 size: 15 residues. Germline CDR1 reads SGHTA; CDR2 reads FQGNSA. V was cut by 5 bases and J by 9 bases, with 17 bases left in between. The CDR3 reads CASSPSWGGGNVLTF. The CDR3 region has the DNA TGTGCCAGCAGCCCCAGTTGGGGGGGCGGCAACGTCCTGACTTTC.

The chain is built from TRBV7-9 and TRBJ1-2; the D gene is possibly TRBD1 (5 bases). With 5 bases removed from V and 0 bases from J, the gap between germline ends came to 19 bases. The CDR3 is made up of 17 amino acids. The germline V gene encodes CDR1 SEHNR and CDR2 FQNEAQ (reference sequence). The CDR3 DNA is TGTGCCAGCAGCCCTGAATGGGGCAAGGACTCTAACTATGGCTACACCTTC. It specifies CASSPEWGKDSNYGYTF.

The rearrangement joins TRBV27 to TRBJ2-1; 12 bases are a match to TRBD2. Germline V gives CDR1 MNHEY, CDR2 SMNVEV (reference sequence). V lost 6 bases to trimming and J lost 4 bases; unmatched junction nucleotides: 4. The CDR3 spans 15 residues. CDR3 loop: CASRPSGRAYNEQFF. The CDR3 DNA follows: TGTGCCAGCAGACCTAGCGGGAGGGCTTACAATGAGCAGTTCTTC.

This clone was seen a few times. The chain links TRBV7-2 to TRBJ1-2; maybe TRBD1 (6 bases). The CDR3 covers 15 residues. Germline CDR1 is SGHTA and CDR2 is FQGNSA. The ends were cut back, 1 base at V and 4 bases at J, with 13 bases in the middle. The CDR3 spells CASSLGQAQGYGYTF. As DNA, the CDR3 is TGTGCCAGCAGCTTAGGACAGGCCCAGGGCTATGGCTACACCTTC.

The rearrangement links TRBV25-1 to TRBJ2-1, with 8 bases aligning to TRBD2. This CDR3 region has 15 residues. Germline loops: CDR1 MGHDK, CDR2 SYGVNS. V gave up 1 base and J gave up 16 bases; unmatched junction bases: 15. As DNA, the CDR3 is TGTGCCAGCAGTGAATCAGCGGGAGTGTCGTCGCCCCTATTCTTC. Residues: CASSESAGVSSPLFF.

This clone was seen a handful of times. Other DNA sequences within the sample encode an identical CDR3. The chain has TRBV30 and TRBJ1-3; D gene uncertain. Looked up from germline, CDR1 is GTSNPN and CDR2 is SVGIG (reference sequence). This CDR3 spans 11 amino acids. Trimming left V 3 bases short and J 0 bases short, with 0 bases between. The CDR3, as DNA: TGTGCCTGGAGCTCTGGAAACACCATATATTTT. Its protein product is CAWSSGNTIYF.

The V and J genes are TRBV5-4 and TRBJ1-2; perhaps TRBD1 as D (6 bases). V was pared by 0 bases and J by 4 bases, with 16 bases between. In germline, CDR1 is SGHNT, CDR2 YYREEE (reference sequence). This CDR3 is built from 16 residues. CDR3 in DNA: TGTGCCAGCAGCTTGGCTCTCGGACAGACGAGCTATGGCTACACCTTC. It is translated as CASSLALGQTSYGYTF. Based on the CDR3 plus reference TRBV5-4 and TRBJ1-2, the full variable domain is ETGVTQSPTHLIKTRGQQVTLRCSSQSGHNTVSWYQQALGQGPQFIFQYYREEENGRGNFPPRFSGLQFPNYSSELNVNALELDDSALYLCASSLALGQTSYGYTFGSGTRLTVV.

The chain couples TRBV4-3 to TRBJ2-7; TRBD1 or TRBD2 may be the D gene (6 bases each). The CDR3 extends over 14 amino acids. Trimming took 1 base from V and 6 from J, leaving 13 bases between them. The germline V gene encodes CDR1 LGHNA and CDR2 YSLEER. CDR3 coding DNA: TGCGCCAGCAGCCAAGGACCGGGGGCATTCGAGCAGTACTTC. Translated: CASSQGPGAFEQYF.

The chain recombines TRBV28 with TRBJ1-5, with unresolved D. V dropped 1 base and J dropped 5 bases, with 3 bases sitting between them. Germline V gives CDR1 MDHEN, CDR2 SYDVKM. The CDR3 is 12 amino acids. The CDR3 bases are TGTGCCAGCAGTTTATACGATCAGCCCCAGCATTTT. Translated, it gives CASSLYDQPQHF.

This clone was detected a few times. The rearrangement joins TRBV7-2 to TRBJ2-1; D might be TRBD2 (6 bases). V shed 4 bases and J shed 12 bases, with 13 bases lying between them. The length of the CDR3 is 12 residues. Germline V gene data show CDR1 as SGHTA and CDR2 as FQGNSA. For the CDR3, the DNA is TGTGCCAGCAGCTCACCCGGGACTCCGCAGTTCTTC. Its translation is CASSSPGTPQFF.

Remarks on this clone: A far more abundant clone sits one base away, making this likely a read error. The CDR3 ends on some other residue instead of the conserved phenylalanine or tryptophan, so this is likely a read error. The chain combines TRBV30 with TRBJ1-5; 7 bases are shared with TRBD1. CDR1 and CDR2 (germline): GTSNPN, SVGIG (reference sequence). V lost 0 bases, J lost 7 bases, and 6 bases stayed unmatched. This CDR3 is built from 14 residues. The CDR3 DNA reads TGTGCCTGGAGTGTCAACAGGGGCTACCAGCCCCAGCATTCT. It codes for CAWSVNRGYQPQHS.

This clone was observed a few times. This chain joins TRBV5-4 and TRBJ2-1; 7 positions agree with TRBD2. V was pared by 6 bases and J by 2 bases, with 11 bases of the junction left unmatched. The CDR3 sequence is 16 residues long. Germline lookup yields CDR1 SGHNT and CDR2 YYREEE (reference sequence). The CDR3 protein is CASTTLSGETYNEQFF. The DNA for the CDR3 is TGTGCCAGCACCACTTTAAGCGGGGAAACCTACAATGAGCAGTTCTTC.

The chain combines TRBV5-4 with TRBJ2-6, with TRBD1 matching 11 bases. The CDR3 totals 19 residues. The V and J ends lost 3 bases and 0 bases, in that order; junction bases with no gene match: 8. Germline CDR1 reads SGHNT; CDR2 reads YYREEE (reference sequence). The CDR3 coding sequence is TGTGCCAGCAGCTCGCCCCCGGGACAGGGGGGCTCTGGGGCCAACGTCCTGACTTTC. It translates to CASSSPPGQGGSGANVLTF.

This sequence joins TRBV27 and TRBJ2-5; 10 bases fit TRBD2. The V gene end was trimmed by 6 bases and the J gene end by 5 bases; junction bases not matched to a gene: 3. The CDR3 loop spans 13 amino acids. Per the germline V gene, CDR1 is MNHEY and CDR2 is SMNVEV (reference sequence). CDR3 nucleotides: TGTGCCAGCAGGCTAGCGGGAGTTGAGACCCAGTACTTC. Its translation is CASRLAGVETQYF.

The V gene is TRBV15, the J gene TRBJ2-1; D remains unclear. V was clipped by 4 bases and J by 5 bases, with 3 bases between them. Germline loops: CDR1 LNHNV, CDR2 YYDKDF (reference sequence). This CDR3 has 11 amino acids. CDR3 nucleotide sequence: TGTGCCACCAGCATCCACAATGAGCAGTTCTTC. The encoded protein is CATSIHNEQFF. Full variable domain (missing parts from reference TRBV15 and TRBJ2-1): DAMVIQNPRYQVTQFGKPVTLSCSQTLNHNVMYWYQQKSSQAPKLLFHYYDKDFNNEADTPDNFQSRRPNTSFCFLDIRSPGLGDTAMYLCATSIHNEQFFGPGTRLTVL.

In regard to this clone: The same CDR3 also results from other DNA sequences found in this sample. The J gene is TRBJ1-1, the V gene TRBV7-7; unclear D gene. Germline values: CDR1 SSHAT, CDR2 FNYEAQ (reference sequence). Trimming stripped 4 bases from V and 0 bases from J, with 6 bases between. The CDR3 is 13 amino acids. The CDR3 here is CASSSQVNTEAFF. The CDR3 DNA is TGTGCCAGCAGCTCCCAGGTGAACACTGAAGCTTTCTTT.

The count of this clone is one. This chain joins TRBV7-9 and TRBJ2-5; D unclear. Germline CDR1 reads SEHNR; CDR2 reads FQNEAQ (reference sequence). The V end was cut by 3 bases, the J end by 5 bases, with 7 bases between. This CDR3 is built from 12 residues. This CDR3 is CASSFLEETQYF. For the CDR3, the DNA is TGTGCCAGCAGCTTCTTAGAGGAGACCCAGTACTTC.